This entry lists 12 T cell receptor beta chains sequenced from one sample in a study of early T cells in non-severe SARS-CoV-2 infection. TCRdb analysed the 5' RACE reads with MiXCR anew, one entry per CDR3 protein. The top ten hold approximately 15% of the sample, which has tens of thousands of distinct CDR3 sequences, roughly 9.3% seen once. Sequenced material: whole blood. These receptors were taken from an adult who was a healthcare worker with PCR-confirmed SARS-CoV-2 infection or an uninfected control (not recorded which).

This clonotype came up many times. The rearrangement links TRBV28 to TRBJ1-5; tentatively, D is TRBD1 (6 bases). The length of the CDR3 is 16 residues. Germline V lookup: CDR1 MDHEN, CDR2 SYDVKM. With 3 bases removed from V and 0 bases from J, the gap between germline ends came to 12 bases. As DNA, the CDR3 is TGTGCCAGCAGTTTTTCCGGGGGACATAGCAATCAGCCCCAGCATTTT. Protein product: CASSFSGGHSNQPQHF.

In its sample, this clonotype was seen a few times. This chain uses TRBV27 with TRBJ1-1; D not certain. The CDR3 has 13 residues. The germline V gene encodes CDR1 MNHEY and CDR2 SMNVEV (reference sequence). The V end was cut by 2 bases, the J end by 3 bases, with 7 bases between. The CDR3 here is CASSLQRDTEAFF. The CDR3, as DNA: TGTGCCAGCAGTTTACAGAGGGACACTGAAGCTTTCTTT.

This chain uses TRBV12-3 or TRBV12-4 with TRBJ2-7; tentative D call: TRBD1 (5 bases). V was shortened by 8 bases and J by 1 base, with 18 bases between the two germline ends. The CDR3 contains 15 residues. CDR3 sequence (DNA): TGTGCCAGCCGCGCCAGGCAAGGGGCGTCCTACGAGCAGTACTTC. This gives the protein CASRARQGASYEQYF.

This clonotype was found many times. This chain connects TRBV29-1 to TRBJ2-3; 8 bases line up with TRBD1. Looked up from germline, CDR1 is SQVTM and CDR2 is ANQGSEA. The trim removed 1 base at V and 5 bases at J, leaving 11 bases unmatched. This CDR3 comprises 16 residues. The CDR3 nucleotides are TGCAGCGTTGAAGTTCCGGCAGGGGGCGGCGGAGATACGCAGTATTTT. Its protein product is CSVEVPAGGGGDTQYF.

Many counts were recorded for this clonotype. The rearrangement uses TRBV7-2 and TRBJ2-7; 7 nucleotides agree with TRBD1. The CDR3 has 14 amino acids. J gave up 4 bases and V 1 base, and 4 bases lay outside the gene matches. Germline V gene lookup returns CDR1 SGHTA and CDR2 FQGNSA. CDR3 sequence: CASSLDRGRYEQYF. The DNA for the CDR3 is TGTGCCAGCAGCTTAGACAGGGGACGGTACGAGCAGTACTTC.

This rearrangement joins TRBV28 to TRBJ2-2; TRBD2 is a possible D gene (6 bases). V was cut by 10 bases and J by 0 bases, with 9 bases left in between. This CDR3 is built from 13 residues. Germline loops: CDR1 MDHEN, CDR2 SYDVKM. CDR3 DNA: TGTGCCACGGGACTCCCGAACACCGGGGAGCTGTTTTTT. Translating it yields CATGLPNTGELFF.

Only a few counts were recorded for this clonotype. CDR3 protein: CSARVARNNYGYTF. DNA of the CDR3: TGCAGTGCTAGAGTAGCCAGGAATAACTATGGCTACACCTTC. The gene calls are TRBV20-1 and TRBJ1-2; D ambiguous. V was trimmed by 1 base and J by 1 base, leaving 10 bases between them. Germline V gene data show CDR1 as DFQATT and CDR2 as SNEGSKA (reference sequence). CDR3 size: 14 residues.

This clonotype came up a few times. This chain's CDR3 is CSADVAGTQYF. In DNA, the CDR3 is TGCAGTGCGGACGTAGCGGGAACGCAGTATTTT. V gene TRBV20-1 combines with J gene TRBJ2-3; 8 positions agree with TRBD2. The V segment lost 6 bases and the J segment 9 bases; nucleotides outside the gene matches: 5. The V gene's germline CDR1 is DFQATT and CDR2 SNEGSKA (reference sequence). The CDR3 consists of 11 residues.

This clonotype was seen repeatedly, ten times or more. The DNA of the CDR3 is TGTGCCAGCAGCCCGACAGTCTACAATGAGCAGTTCTTC. Translated, it gives CASSPTVYNEQFF. The V gene is TRBV28, the J gene TRBJ2-1; perhaps TRBD1 as D (5 bases). This CDR3 comprises 13 residues. Germline CDR1 is MDHEN and CDR2 is SYDVKM. V was pared by 6 bases and J by 3 bases, with 9 bases between.

This clonotype was observed a few times. V usage is TRBV7-2 and J usage is TRBJ1-1, with 7 bases aligning to TRBD1. The germline gives CDR1 SGHTA, CDR2 FQGNSA. The CDR3 runs to 15 residues. The V segment lost 5 bases and the J segment 1 base; nucleotides outside the gene matches: 7. The CDR3 DNA follows: TGTGCCAGCAGCCCGAACCGGGACAGGAACACTGAAGCTTTCTTT. As protein: CASSPNRDRNTEAFF.

The sample holds many counts of this clonotype. The chain uses TRBV19 and TRBJ1-5; TRBD1 is a possible D gene (6 bases). CDR1 is LNHDA, CDR2 SQIVND, per germline (reference sequence). The CDR3 runs 15 residues. The germline V and J ends were trimmed by 3 bases and 3 bases, with 12 bases remaining between them. CDR3 nucleotides: TGTGCCAGTAGTATGGAACAGGGTTCCAATCAGCCCCAGCATTTT. It codes for CASSMEQGSNQPQHF. The full variable domain, its missing parts supplied by reference TRBV19 and TRBJ1-5, is DGGITQSPKYLFRKEGQNVTLSCEQNLNHDAMYWYRQDPGQGLRLIYYSQIVNDFQKGDIAEGYSVSREKKESFPLTVTSAQKNPTAFYLCASSMEQGSNQPQHFGDGTRLSIL.

This chain links TRBV5-1 with TRBJ1-2; unclear D gene. V was cut by 1 base and J by 5 bases, with 9 bases left in between. The CDR3 consists of 13 residues. Germline V gene data show CDR1 as SGHRS and CDR2 as YFSETQ. CDR3 in amino acids: CASSLQAEYGYTF. CDR3 in DNA: TGCGCCAGCAGCTTGCAAGCTGAGTATGGCTACACCTTC. The full variable domain, its missing parts supplied by reference TRBV5-1 and TRBJ1-2, is KAGVTQTPRYLIKTRGQQVTLSCSPISGHRSVSWYQQTPGQGLQFLFEYFSETQRNKGNFPGRFSGRQFSNSRSEMNVSTLELGDSALYLCASSLQAEYGYTFGSGTRLTVV.